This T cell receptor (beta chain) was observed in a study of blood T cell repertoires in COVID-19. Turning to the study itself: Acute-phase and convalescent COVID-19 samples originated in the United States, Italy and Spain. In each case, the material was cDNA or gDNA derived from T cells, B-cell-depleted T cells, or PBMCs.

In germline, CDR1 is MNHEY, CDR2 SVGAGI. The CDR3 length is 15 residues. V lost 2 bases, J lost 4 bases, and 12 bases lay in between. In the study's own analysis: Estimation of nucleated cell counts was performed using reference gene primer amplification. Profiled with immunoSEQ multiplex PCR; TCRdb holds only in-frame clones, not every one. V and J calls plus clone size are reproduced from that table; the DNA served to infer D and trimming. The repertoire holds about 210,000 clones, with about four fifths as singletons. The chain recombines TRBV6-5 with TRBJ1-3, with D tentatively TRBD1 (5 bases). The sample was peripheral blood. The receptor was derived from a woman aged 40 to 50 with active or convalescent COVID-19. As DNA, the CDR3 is TGTGCCAGCAGTTACAGGGGCTCCGGGGGAAACACCATATATTTT. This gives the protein CASSYRGSGGNTIYF.